Here is one T cell receptor beta chain with its context. Antigen specificity is unknown. The PCR contained 60 Vbeta and 13 Jbeta primers. The protocol was immunoSEQ multiplex PCR, while the TCRdb copy is restricted to in-frame clones and leaves out a portion. Of around 130,000 clones listed, over 65% are singletons. The entry originates in a study of cytomegalovirus exposure and HLA in healthy donors. Whole-study findings and limits: In an earlier analysis, in roughly 600 donors, most V segments appeared productive either ~90% or ~30% of the time. Researchers left out some V segments, among them TRBV6-2 and TRBV6-3, as indistinguishable. Reports state that TCR beta sequences accurately predicted most subjects' HLA-A and HLA-B alleles.

Germline V CDR1 and CDR2: SEHNR, FQNEAQ (reference sequence). The V segment lost 4 bases and the J segment 2 bases; nucleotides outside the gene matches: 1. This CDR3 has 14 amino acids. This sequence was found in a woman in her thirties or forties in good health and CMV-seropositive. The J gene is TRBJ1-4, the V gene TRBV7-9, with 7 nucleotides matching TRBD1. Sequenced: PBMCs. This chain's CDR3 is CASSSGQTNEKLFF. CDR3 DNA sequence: TGTGCCAGCAGCTCGGGACAGACTAATGAAAAACTGTTTTTT. Drawing the rest from reference TRBV7-9 and TRBJ1-4, the complete variable domain is DTGVSQNPRHKITKRGQNVTFRCDPISEHNRLYWYRQTLGQGPEFLTYFQNEAQLEKSRLLSDRFSAERPKGSFSTLEIQRTEQGDSAMYLCASSSGQTNEKLFFGSGTQLSVL.